This T cell receptor beta chain was recovered during a study of blood T cell repertoires in COVID-19. For the study at large: The United States, Italy and Spain were the sources of the acute and convalescent COVID-19 samples. PBMCs, B-cell-depleted T cells, or T cells provided the cDNA or gDNA that made up the material.

This clone is a singleton in its sample. How the authors handled the data: Quantification of nucleated cells was approximated via reference gene primer amplification. Sequencing was performed with immunoSEQ multiplex PCR; in TCRdb, only in-frame clones are kept and a portion is missing. The DNA gave D and trimming, while V, J and clone size come from that table. The sample holds about 66,000 clones, around 93% seen once. Trimming took 1 base from V and 6 from J; bases not matched to a gene: 9. Germline V gene sequence: CDR1 SGHKS, CDR2 YYEKEE (reference sequence). The CDR3 covers 16 residues. The origin of this receptor is a human donor in a cohort sampled during active COVID-19. Sequencing was performed on peripheral blood. The gene calls are TRBV5-5 and TRBJ1-2, with 10 bases aligning to TRBD1. The CDR3 loop is CASSLTDRGHRDGYTF. The CDR3 nucleotides read TGTGCCAGCAGCTTGACCGACAGGGGGCATAGGGATGGCTACACCTTC.